The 5 T cell receptor beta chains in this list originate from one sample, sequenced in a study of T cell responses to AZD1222 COVID-19 vaccine. Repertoires were generated with immunoSEQ multiplex PCR, while TCRdb's copy carries only in-frame clones and drops some. The data contain 98,000 or so clones, approximately 88% of them singletons. The specimen was peripheral blood, collected on day 0 of AZD1222 vaccination. These receptors were taken from an adult in good health.

The V call is TRBV5-1, the J call TRBJ1-1; tentatively, D is TRBD1 (5 bases). The CDR3 covers 14 residues. V shed 5 bases and J shed 0 bases, with 11 bases lying between them. Germline CDR1 reads SGHRS; CDR2 reads YFSETQ. CDR3 nucleotide sequence: TGCGCCAGCAGGGGGGATCCGATGAACACTGAAGCTTTCTTT. This codes for CASRGDPMNTEAFF.

The genes are TRBV29-1 and TRBJ1-3; D may be TRBD1 (5 bases). The V gene lost 3 bases and the J gene lost 2 bases, with 11 bases spanning the gap. The germline V gene encodes CDR1 SQVTM and CDR2 ANQGSEA. The CDR3 contains 14 residues. The CDR3 DNA follows: TGCAGCGTTGAGGGGGGGATGACTGGAAACACCATATATTTT. It yields the protein CSVEGGMTGNTIYF.

This clone was detected once. J is TRBJ2-4 and V is TRBV27, with D maybe TRBD2 (6 bases). Looked up from germline, CDR1 is MNHEY and CDR2 is SMNVEV (reference sequence). The CDR3 contains 15 residues. The ends were cut back, 5 bases at V and 6 bases at J, with 17 bases in the middle. The CDR3 sequence: CASSTPGTGRNIQYF. The CDR3 nucleotides are TGTGCCAGCAGTACCCCGGGGACTGGTAGAAACATTCAGTACTTC.

The chain recombines TRBV6-2 or TRBV6-3 with TRBJ1-1, with D unresolved. Germline CDR1 reads MNHEY; CDR2 reads SVGEGT. V lost 6 bases and J lost 7, with 9 bases in between. CDR3 size: 11 residues. CDR3 nucleotides: TGTGCCAGCAGCTATTCGATTGAAGCTTTCTTT. Amino acid sequence: CASSYSIEAFF.

The chain joins TRBV7-9 to TRBJ2-1; TRBD2 is a possible D gene (5 bases). Germline V gene data show CDR1 as SEHNR and CDR2 as FQNEAQ (reference sequence). This CDR3 contains 14 residues. V lost 5 bases and J 4 bases, leaving 12 bases between the germline ends. DNA for the CDR3: TGTGCCAGCAGCCGACCTACTAGTTACAATGAGCAGTTCTTC. Protein product: CASSRPTSYNEQFF.